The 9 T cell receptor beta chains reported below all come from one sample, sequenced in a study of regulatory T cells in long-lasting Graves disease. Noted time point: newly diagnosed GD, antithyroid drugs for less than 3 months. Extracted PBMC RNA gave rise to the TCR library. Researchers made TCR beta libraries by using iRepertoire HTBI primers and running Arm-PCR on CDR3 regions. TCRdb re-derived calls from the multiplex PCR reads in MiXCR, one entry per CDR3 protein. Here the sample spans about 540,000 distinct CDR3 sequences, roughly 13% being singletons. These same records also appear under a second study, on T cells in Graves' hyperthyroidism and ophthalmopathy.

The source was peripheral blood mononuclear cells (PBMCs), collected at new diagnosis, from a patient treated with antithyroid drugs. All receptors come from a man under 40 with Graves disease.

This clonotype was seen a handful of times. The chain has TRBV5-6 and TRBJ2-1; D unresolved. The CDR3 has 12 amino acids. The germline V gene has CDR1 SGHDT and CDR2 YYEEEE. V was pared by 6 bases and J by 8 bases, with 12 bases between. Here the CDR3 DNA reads TGTGCCAGCATCCCAACTATCGATGAGCAGTTCTTC. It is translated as CASIPTIDEQFF.

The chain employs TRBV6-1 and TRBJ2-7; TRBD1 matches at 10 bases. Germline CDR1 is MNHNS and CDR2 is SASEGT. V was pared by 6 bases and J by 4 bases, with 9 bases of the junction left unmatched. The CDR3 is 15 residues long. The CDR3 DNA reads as TGTGCCAGCAGACCAATGACAGGGGGCTTATACGAGCAGTACTTC. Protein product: CASRPMTGGLYEQYF.

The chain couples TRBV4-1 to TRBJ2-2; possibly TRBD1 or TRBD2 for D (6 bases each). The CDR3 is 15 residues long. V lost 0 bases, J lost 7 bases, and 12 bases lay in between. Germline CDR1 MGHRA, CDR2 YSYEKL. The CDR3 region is CASSQDEGGYGELFF. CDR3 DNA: TGCGCCAGCAGCCAAGATGAGGGGGGTTACGGGGAGCTGTTTTTT.

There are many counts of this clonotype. CDR3 nucleotides: TGTGCCAGTACCCCCGTATTCTGTGGTAGCGGGTACGAGCAGTACTTC. Its protein is CASTPVFCGSGYEQYF. The J gene is TRBJ2-7, the V gene TRBV19, with 7 bases matching TRBD2. This CDR3 is 16 amino acids long. Trimming took 7 bases from V and 4 from J; bases not matched to a gene: 16. Germline assignment: CDR1 LNHDA and CDR2 SQIVND (reference sequence). Full variable domain (missing parts from reference TRBV19 and TRBJ2-7): DGGITQSPKYLFRKEGQNVTLSCEQNLNHDAMYWYRQDPGQGLRLIYYSQIVNDFQKGDIAEGYSVSREKKESFPLTVTSAQKNPTAFYLCASTPVFCGSGYEQYFGPGTRLTVT.

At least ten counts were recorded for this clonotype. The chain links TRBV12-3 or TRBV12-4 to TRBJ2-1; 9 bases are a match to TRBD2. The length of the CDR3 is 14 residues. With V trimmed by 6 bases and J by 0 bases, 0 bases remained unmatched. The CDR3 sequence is CASRRGGSYNEQFF. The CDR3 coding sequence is TGTGCCAGCAGGCGGGGGGGCTCCTACAATGAGCAGTTCTTC.

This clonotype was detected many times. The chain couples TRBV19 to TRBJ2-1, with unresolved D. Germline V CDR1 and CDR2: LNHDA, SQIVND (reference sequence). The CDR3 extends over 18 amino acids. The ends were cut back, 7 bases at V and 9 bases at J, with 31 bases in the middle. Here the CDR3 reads CASTKLWGPTTSVGEQFF. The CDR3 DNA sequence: TGTGCCAGTACCAAACTATGGGGTCCCACGACTTCGGTTGGTGAGCAGTTCTTC.

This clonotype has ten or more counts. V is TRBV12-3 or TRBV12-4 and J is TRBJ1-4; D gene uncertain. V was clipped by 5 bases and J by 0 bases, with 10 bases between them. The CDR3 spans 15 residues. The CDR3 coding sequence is TGTGCCAGCAGTCATTATACGGCAACTAATGAAAAACTGTTTTTT. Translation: CASSHYTATNEKLFF.

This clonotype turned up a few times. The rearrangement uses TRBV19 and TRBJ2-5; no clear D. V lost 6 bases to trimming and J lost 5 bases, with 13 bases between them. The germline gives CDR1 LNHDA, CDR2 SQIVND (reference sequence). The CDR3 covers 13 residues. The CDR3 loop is CASRDQLGETQYF. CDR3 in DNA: TGTGCCAGTAGGGATCAACTTGGGGAGACCCAGTACTTC.

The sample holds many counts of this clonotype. DNA of the CDR3: TGTGCCAGCAGTTTTGCGGCCCAGACCCAGTACTTC. Its protein product is CASSFAAQTQYF. The J gene is TRBJ2-5, the V gene TRBV12-3 or TRBV12-4; D is uncertain. V was pared by 3 bases and J by 6 bases, with 8 bases between. This CDR3 has 12 amino acids.